The 4 T cell receptor beta chains below come from one sample, sequenced in a study of T cell responses to AZD1222 COVID-19 vaccine. Assay: immunoSEQ multiplex PCR; the TCRdb copy retains only in-frame clones and omits some. This table holds 150,000 to 200,000 clones, 90% found once. The specimen was peripheral blood, collected 28 days after the second AZD1222 dose. The receptors were gathered from an adult who received the AZD1222 COVID-19 vaccine.

V is TRBV11-2 and J is TRBJ2-3, with 8 bases matching TRBD1. V shed 4 bases and J 3 bases; nucleotides not matched to a gene: 12. This CDR3 has 17 amino acids. CDR1 is SGHAT and CDR2 is FQNNGV in the germline V gene. This CDR3 is CASSSRDRLASTDTQYF. CDR3 in DNA: TGTGCCAGCAGCTCCCGGGACAGGCTAGCATCGACAGATACGCAGTATTTT.

The rearrangement joins TRBV6-5 to TRBJ2-1, with 8 positions matching TRBD2. The CDR3 covers 15 residues. Germline V gives CDR1 MNHEY, CDR2 SVGAGI. The J segment lost 9 bases and the V segment lost 0 bases, leaving 7 bases of the junction unmatched. CDR3 in amino acids: CASSYSSGSLGEQFF. The CDR3 region has the DNA TGTGCCAGCAGTTACTCGAGCGGGAGTTTGGGTGAGCAGTTCTTC.

The J gene is TRBJ2-7, the V gene TRBV19; 8 bases map to TRBD2. The CDR3 is 15 amino acids. V lost 2 bases to trimming and J lost 0 bases; unmatched junction nucleotides: 3. CDR1 is LNHDA and CDR2 is SQIVND in the germline V gene (reference sequence). The CDR3 spells CASSITSGFSYEQYF. DNA of the CDR3: TGTGCCAGTAGTATAACTAGCGGATTCTCCTACGAGCAGTACTTC.

The rearrangement links TRBV6-5 to TRBJ1-2; 7 bases align to TRBD1. There are 15 residues in the CDR3. CDR1 is MNHEY, CDR2 SVGAGI, per germline. V was clipped by 6 bases and J by 5 bases; unmatched bases: 12. The CDR3 loop is CASSEGQFQFYGYTF. The DNA of the CDR3 is TGTGCCAGCAGCGAGGGACAGTTCCAGTTTTATGGCTACACCTTC.